These 20 T cell receptor beta chains came from one sample sequenced in a study of cytomegalovirus exposure and HLA in healthy donors. Amplification used 60 Vbeta primers and 13 Jbeta primers. The method was immunoSEQ multiplex PCR; TCRdb's version includes in-frame clones alone and lacks a portion of them. The sample contains 130,000 or so clones, just under 75% of which appear only once. Specimen: PBMCs. These receptors were taken from a middle-aged man in good health and CMV-seropositive.

V gene TRBV5-1 combines with J gene TRBJ1-2; 9 bases match TRBD1. Germline V CDR1 and CDR2: SGHRS, YFSETQ. After removal of 5 bases from V and 6 bases from J, the junction contained 8 bases not matched to a gene. The CDR3 runs to 14 residues. CDR3 in DNA: TGCGCCAGCAGAGAGATCACAGGGGGCGATGGCTACACCTTC. Protein: CASREITGGDGYTF.

The chain couples TRBV27 to TRBJ2-1; 8 nucleotides agree with TRBD1. This CDR3 comprises 14 residues. Losses at the gene ends were 5 bases for V and 13 bases for J; bases not matched to a gene: 13. Looked up from germline, CDR1 is MNHEY and CDR2 is SMNVEV (reference sequence). CDR3 sequence (DNA): TGTGCCAGCAGTACCGGGACAGGCCGCGTTTATCAGTTCTTC. It is translated as CASSTGTGRVYQFF.

This clone occurred a few times. This rearrangement joins TRBV15 to TRBJ2-5; D is perhaps TRBD2 (7 bases). This CDR3 is built from 14 residues. Trimming stripped 8 bases from V and 5 bases from J, with 18 bases between. Germline V gene lookup returns CDR1 LNHNV and CDR2 YYDKDF (reference sequence). CDR3 in DNA: TGTGCCACCGATGCTCGGGGGGCCGGTGAGACCCAGTACTTC. The encoded protein is CATDARGAGETQYF.

V gene TRBV9 combines with J gene TRBJ2-5; weak D call: TRBD1 (5 bases). The germline CDR1 and CDR2 sequences are SGDLS and YYNGEE. This CDR3 spans 14 amino acids. The ends were cut back, 3 bases at V and 8 bases at J, with 17 bases in the middle. The CDR3 reads CASSGRQSRGTQYF. In DNA, the CDR3 is TGTGCCAGCAGCGGCCGACAAAGTAGGGGCACCCAGTACTTC.

This rearrangement joins TRBV27 to TRBJ1-2; possible D gene TRBD1, 6 bases. The CDR3 loop spans 17 amino acids. Germline CDR1 is MNHEY and CDR2 is SMNVEV (reference sequence). Trimming took off 0 bases at V and 7 bases at J, with 21 bases between the two ends. The CDR3 nucleotides read TGTGCCAGCAGTTTATCGATAAAAGACATAACAGGGATTGGCTACACCTTC. Residues: CASSLSIKDITGIGYTF.

This chain uses TRBV7-6 with TRBJ2-5; the D gene is possibly TRBD1 (5 bases). V was trimmed by 3 bases and J by 4 bases, leaving 9 bases between them. This CDR3 is built from 13 residues. Germline V gene sequence: CDR1 SGHVS, CDR2 FNYEAQ. CDR3 protein: CASSFRVRETQYF. The CDR3 DNA sequence: TGTGCCAGCAGCTTCAGGGTGCGAGAGACCCAGTACTTC.

This clone appeared a few times. The CDR3: CASSYTGFGYTF. The DNA for the CDR3 is TGTGCCAGCAGCTATACAGGGTTTGGCTACACCTTC. The chain combines TRBV7-2 with TRBJ1-2; TRBD1 is a possible D gene (6 bases). CDR1 is SGHTA, CDR2 FQGNSA, per germline. The V end was cut by 4 bases, the J end by 7 bases, with 10 bases between. The CDR3 sequence is 12 residues long.

This sequence joins TRBV7-9 and TRBJ2-3; TRBD1 matches 8 bases. V dropped 4 bases and J dropped 0; count of bases not matched to a gene: 3. Germline-derived CDR1 and CDR2 are SEHNR and FQNEAQ (reference sequence). The CDR3 has 15 residues. In DNA form, the CDR3 reads TGTGCCAGCAGCTCGACAGGGGCCAGCACAGATACGCAGTATTTT. This translates into CASSSTGASTDTQYF.

This CDR3 is CASHREGSTEAFF. DNA of the CDR3: TGTGCCAGCCACAGGGAGGGATCCACTGAAGCTTTCTTT. The chain couples TRBV27 to TRBJ1-1; D perhaps matches TRBD1 (6 bases). Trimming cost V 8 bases and J 4 bases, with 14 bases left between them. CDR3 size: 13 residues. The V gene's germline CDR1 is MNHEY and CDR2 SMNVEV (reference sequence).

V is TRBV29-1 and J is TRBJ1-3, with D unresolved. The V gene lost 0 bases and the J gene lost 0 bases, with 6 bases spanning the gap. The CDR3 extends over 14 amino acids. Germline V gene data show CDR1 as SQVTM and CDR2 as ANQGSEA. CDR3 nucleotides: TGCAGCGTTGAAGATGTGAGCTCTGGAAACACCATATATTTT. It yields the protein CSVEDVSSGNTIYF. The full variable domain, with the rest looked up from reference TRBV29-1 and TRBJ1-3, is SAVISQKPSRDICQRGTSLTIQCQVDSQVTMMFWYRQQPGQSLTLIATANQGSEATYESGFVIDKFPISRPNLTFSTLTVSNMSPEDSSIYLCSVEDVSSGNTIYFGEGSWLTVV.

CDR3 region: CASSPTSNTGELFF. CDR3 in DNA: TGTGCCAGCAGTCCAACTTCGAACACCGGGGAGCTGTTTTTT. The chain carries TRBV6-1 and TRBJ2-2; D remains unclear. Per germline, CDR1 MNHNS and CDR2 SASEGT. Trimming took 5 bases from V and 0 from J, leaving 7 bases between them. This CDR3 is 14 amino acids long.

V is TRBV14 and J is TRBJ1-1; TRBD1 matches at 9 bases. The ends lost 5 bases at V and 1 base at J; junction bases unmatched: 5. Germline CDR1 reads SGHDN; CDR2 reads FVKESK. This CDR3 has 15 amino acids. CDR3 in amino acids: CASSARQGGNTEAFF. For the CDR3, the DNA is TGTGCCAGCAGCGCCCGACAGGGGGGGAACACTGAAGCTTTCTTT.

The gene calls are TRBV27 and TRBJ2-7; 8 positions match TRBD2. This CDR3 is built from 14 residues. The germline V gene has CDR1 MNHEY and CDR2 SMNVEV (reference sequence). The V segment lost 4 bases and the J segment 4 bases; nucleotides outside the gene matches: 6. CDR3 sequence: CASSSLSGKYEQYF. The CDR3 DNA is TGTGCCAGCAGTTCCCTTAGCGGGAAGTACGAGCAGTACTTC.

The chain joins TRBV6-1 to TRBJ2-3, with TRBD2 matching over 8 bases. The ends lost 1 base at V and 7 bases at J; junction bases unmatched: 7. The CDR3 is 15 amino acids. The germline V gene encodes CDR1 MNHNS and CDR2 SASEGT. The CDR3 region is CASSEVAGSAYTQYF. CDR3 sequence (DNA): TGTGCCAGCAGTGAAGTAGCGGGAAGCGCCTATACGCAGTATTTT.

The chain joins TRBV4-1 to TRBJ2-3; D ambiguous. CDR3 length: 12 amino acids. Per germline, CDR1 MGHRA and CDR2 YSYEKL. V shed 5 bases and J shed 5 bases, with 8 bases lying between them. CDR3 bases: TGCGCCAGCAGCTTTCCCGGAGATACGCAGTATTTT. Its translation: CASSFPGDTQYF.

This chain links TRBV12-5 with TRBJ1-5, with TRBD1 matching over 8 bases. Trimming cost V 6 bases and J 5 bases; bases outside gene matches: 3. The germline V gene encodes CDR1 LGHNT and CDR2 FRNRAP. This CDR3 comprises 13 residues. CDR3 loop: CASGQGADQPQHF. CDR3 DNA: TGTGCTAGTGGCCAGGGGGCGGATCAGCCCCAGCATTTT.

This chain links TRBV6-1 with TRBJ2-7, with 8 bases matching TRBD1. CDR3 length: 14 amino acids. The germline CDR1 and CDR2 sequences are MNHNS and SASEGT. V dropped 5 bases and J dropped 3; count of bases not matched to a gene: 6. The CDR3 DNA reads TGTGCCAGCAGTCCCGGGACAGGTTTCTACGAGCAGTACTTC. Translating it yields CASSPGTGFYEQYF.

The chain couples TRBV6-6 to TRBJ2-3, with 9 nucleotides matching TRBD1. Per the germline V gene, CDR1 is MNHNY and CDR2 is SVGAGI (reference sequence). The V and J ends lost 4 bases and 5 bases, in that order; junction bases with no gene match: 4. CDR3 size: 14 residues. The chain's CDR3 is CASSLDRGIDTQYF. Written as DNA, the CDR3 is TGTGCCAGCAGTTTGGACAGGGGAATAGATACGCAGTATTTT.

The genes are TRBV2 and TRBJ1-6, with 8 bases identical to TRBD1. Trimming took 6 bases from V and 1 from J; bases not matched to a gene: 8. The CDR3 length is 17 residues. Per germline, CDR1 SNHLY and CDR2 FYNNEI. Written as DNA, the CDR3 is TGTGCCAGCAGAGATGACAGGGGATTTTCCTATAATTCACCCCTCCACTTT. Translating gives CASRDDRGFSYNSPLHF.

The rearrangement uses TRBV2 and TRBJ2-4; D is uncertain. The germline CDR1 and CDR2 sequences are SNHLY and FYNNEI. The CDR3 is 15 amino acids. V was clipped by 6 bases and J by 0 bases, with 12 bases between them. CDR3 residues: CASSEYLLAKNIQYF. CDR3 bases: TGTGCCAGCAGCGAATATCTATTAGCCAAAAACATTCAGTACTTC. Supplemented by reference TRBV2 and TRBJ2-4, the full variable domain reads EPEVTQTPSHQVTQMGQEVILRCVPISNHLYFYWYRQILGQKVEFLVSFYNNEISEKSEIFDDQFSVERPDGSNFTLKIRSTKLEDSAMYFCASSEYLLAKNIQYFGAGTRLSVL.